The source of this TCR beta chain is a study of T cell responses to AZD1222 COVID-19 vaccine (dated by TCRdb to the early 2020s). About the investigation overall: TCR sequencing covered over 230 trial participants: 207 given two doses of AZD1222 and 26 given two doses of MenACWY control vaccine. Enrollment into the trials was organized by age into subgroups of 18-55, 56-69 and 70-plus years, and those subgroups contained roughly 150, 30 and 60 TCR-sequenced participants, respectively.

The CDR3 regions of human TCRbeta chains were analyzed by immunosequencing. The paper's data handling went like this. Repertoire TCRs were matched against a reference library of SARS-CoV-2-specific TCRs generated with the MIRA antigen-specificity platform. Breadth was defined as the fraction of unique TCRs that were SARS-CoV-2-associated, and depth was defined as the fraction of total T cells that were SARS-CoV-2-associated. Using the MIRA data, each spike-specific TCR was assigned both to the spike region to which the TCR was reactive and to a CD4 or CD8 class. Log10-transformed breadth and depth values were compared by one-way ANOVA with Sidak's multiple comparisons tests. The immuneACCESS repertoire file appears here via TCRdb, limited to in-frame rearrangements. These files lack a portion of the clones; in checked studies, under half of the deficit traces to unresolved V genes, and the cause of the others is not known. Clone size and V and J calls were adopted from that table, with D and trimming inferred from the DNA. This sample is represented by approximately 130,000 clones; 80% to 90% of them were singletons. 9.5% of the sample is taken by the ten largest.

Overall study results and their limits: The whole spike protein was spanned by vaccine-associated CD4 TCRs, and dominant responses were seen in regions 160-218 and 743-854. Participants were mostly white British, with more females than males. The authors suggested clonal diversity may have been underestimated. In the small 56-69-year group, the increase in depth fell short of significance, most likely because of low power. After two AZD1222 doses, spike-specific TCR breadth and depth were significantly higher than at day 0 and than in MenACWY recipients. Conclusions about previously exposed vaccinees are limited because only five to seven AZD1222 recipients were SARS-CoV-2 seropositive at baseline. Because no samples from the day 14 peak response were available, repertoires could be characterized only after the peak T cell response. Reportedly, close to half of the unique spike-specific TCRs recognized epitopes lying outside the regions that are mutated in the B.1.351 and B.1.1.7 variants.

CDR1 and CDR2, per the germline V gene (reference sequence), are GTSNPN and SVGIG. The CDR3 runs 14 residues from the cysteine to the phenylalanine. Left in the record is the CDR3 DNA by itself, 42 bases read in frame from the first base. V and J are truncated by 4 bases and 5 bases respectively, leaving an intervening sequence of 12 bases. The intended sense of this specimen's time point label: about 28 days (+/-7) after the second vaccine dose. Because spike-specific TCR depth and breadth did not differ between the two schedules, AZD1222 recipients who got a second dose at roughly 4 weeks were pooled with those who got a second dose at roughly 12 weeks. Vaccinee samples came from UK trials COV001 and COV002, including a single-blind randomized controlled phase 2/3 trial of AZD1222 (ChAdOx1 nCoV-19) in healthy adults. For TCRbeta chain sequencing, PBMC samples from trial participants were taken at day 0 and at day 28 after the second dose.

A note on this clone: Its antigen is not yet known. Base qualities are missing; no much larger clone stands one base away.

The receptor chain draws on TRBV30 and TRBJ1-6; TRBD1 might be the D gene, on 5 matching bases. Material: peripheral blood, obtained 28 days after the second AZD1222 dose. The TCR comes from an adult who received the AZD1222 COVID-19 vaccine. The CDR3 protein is CAWTRDSNNSPLHF. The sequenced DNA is TGTGCCTGGACACGCGACAGCAATAATTCACCCCTCCACTTT.